Only a few counts were recorded for the clone carrying this T cell receptor (beta chain). The sample comes from a study of regulatory T cells in long-lasting Graves disease. About the research overall: Patients newly diagnosed with Graves' had been on antithyroid drugs for under 3 months.

V was trimmed by 4 bases and J by 0 bases, leaving 10 bases between them. The CDR3 spans 15 residues. From germline, CDR1 is MGHRA and CDR2 YSYEKL. Indicated time point: newly diagnosed GD, antithyroid drugs for less than 3 months. From PBMCs, RNA was extracted and then used to make the TCR library. Relying on iRepertoire HTBI primers and Arm-PCR of CDR3 regions, the team built TCR beta libraries. One entry per CDR3 protein results from TCRdb running MiXCR on the multiplex PCR reads. Among hundreds of thousands of distinct CDR3 sequences listed, 16% were seen once. The data also belong to a second study, concerning T cells in Graves' hyperthyroidism and ophthalmopathy. This second study notes: Most clonotypes that expanded in the thyroid above 0.001 also showed up in blood.

The origin of this receptor is a man aged 35 to 55 with Graves disease. This material consisted of peripheral blood mononuclear cells (PBMCs), taken at new diagnosis, from a patient treated with antithyroid drugs. This chain joins TRBV4-1 and TRBJ1-5; no firm D call. CDR3 region: CASSPGRSSNQPQHF. CDR3 nucleotide sequence: TGCGCCAGCAGCCCCGGACGGTCTAGCAATCAGCCCCAGCATTTT.